This T cell receptor beta chain was recorded in a study of CD8 T cells in Susac syndrome. The overall study: Treatment status at blood draw for the Susac syndrome patients was therapy-naive, corticosteroids, or intravenous immunoglobulin alone.

This CDR3 comprises 14 residues. Germline V lookup: CDR1 SGHAT, CDR2 FQNNGV. V was cut by 5 bases and J by 7 bases, with 17 bases left in between. After extraction with the RNeasy kit, about 0.45 to 1 ug of the RNA was reverse transcribed using random hexamers. One entry per CDR3 protein results from TCRdb running MiXCR on the immunoSEQ multiplex PCR reads. The repertoire has under 200,000 distinct CDR3 sequences, around 94% of them found once; the top ten carry 0.12%. Input material: CD4+ T cells from PBMCs. The clonotype comes from a human donor with Susac syndrome. The rearrangement uses TRBV11-2 and TRBJ2-5; either TRBD1 or TRBD2 may fit D (6 bases each). In nucleotides, the CDR3 is TGTGCCAGCAGCCCTCTTGGAAAGGGGGGGACCCAGTACTTC. As protein: CASSPLGKGGTQYF.